Listed below are T cell receptor beta chains from one sample, sequenced in a study of OX40 agonist ivuxolimab in advanced cancers. Some clones are missing from TCRdb's copy, which holds only in-frame ones; the method was immunoSEQ multiplex PCR. Among about 51,000 clones, about 80% were seen once, and the ten largest hold more than 2.5%. This specimen was CD4+ or CD8+ T cells sorted from blood, taken in a trial of the OX40 agonist ivuxolimab. These receptors all stem from an adult with an advanced solid tumor such as melanoma, head and neck, liver or kidney cancer. CDR3s include the opening cysteine and the closing phenylalanine or tryptophan. Fields, in order: V gene, D gene, clone size, J gene, CDR3 DNA, CDR3 protein. The D gene is left open where the match is weak. A row's size may be missing; if present it is once, few, many or a size class.

v_call: TRBV18; d_call: -; clone_size: once; j_call: TRBJ2-5; cdr3_nt: TGTGCCAGCTCACCTAGTGAGACCCAGTACTTC; cdr3_aa: CASSPSETQYF
v_call: TRBV2; d_call: -; clone_size: -; j_call: TRBJ1-1; cdr3_nt: TGTGCCAGCAGTCAGGAAGGACGGGGGAACACTGAAGCTTTCTTT; cdr3_aa: CASSQEGRGNTEAFF
v_call: TRBV2; d_call: TRBD1; clone_size: -; j_call: TRBJ1-6; cdr3_nt: TGTGCCAGCAGTGAGGGACAGTATGGTTCACCCCTCCACTTT; cdr3_aa: CASSEGQYGSPLHF
v_call: TRBV9; d_call: -; clone_size: -; j_call: TRBJ2-5; cdr3_nt: TGTGCCAGCAGCGTATCAGGAGACCAAGAGACCCAGTACTTC; cdr3_aa: CASSVSGDQETQYF
v_call: TRBV18; d_call: TRBD1; clone_size: few; j_call: TRBJ2-7; cdr3_nt: TGTGCCAGCTCACCAAACAGGGGAACCTACGAGCAGTACTTC; cdr3_aa: CASSPNRGTYEQYF
v_call: TRBV6-1; d_call: -; clone_size: -; j_call: TRBJ1-6; cdr3_nt: TGTGCCAGCAGTGAATCTTCCTACGGCCAGGGCAATTCACCCCTCCACTTT; cdr3_aa: CASSESSYGQGNSPLHF
v_call: TRBV5-1; d_call: -; clone_size: once; j_call: TRBJ2-5; cdr3_nt: TGCGCCAGCAGAGCGACAGCACAAGAGACCCAGTACTTC; cdr3_aa: CASRATAQETQYF
v_call: TRBV5-4; d_call: -; clone_size: -; j_call: TRBJ1-3; cdr3_nt: TGTGCCAGCAGCTTGGAGCTCGGTGGAAACACCATATATTTT; cdr3_aa: CASSLELGGNTIYF
v_call: TRBV19; d_call: -; clone_size: -; j_call: TRBJ1-2; cdr3_nt: TGTGCCAGTCATAGGGGGGGCGGTGGCTACACCTTC; cdr3_aa: CASHRGGGGYTF
v_call: TRBV10-3; d_call: -; clone_size: -; j_call: TRBJ1-5; cdr3_nt: TGTGCCATTGCTGCCGGTGGGGGAAGCAATCAGCCCCAGCATTTT; cdr3_aa: CAIAAGGGSNQPQHF
v_call: TRBV6-1; d_call: TRBD2; clone_size: -; j_call: TRBJ2-1; cdr3_nt: TGTGCCAGCAGTGCACCAGCCGGGACTAGCGTATCCTACAATGAGCAGTTCTTC; cdr3_aa: CASSAPAGTSVSYNEQFF
v_call: TRBV18; d_call: -; clone_size: -; j_call: TRBJ2-7; cdr3_nt: TGTGCCAGCTCACCACTTGGCTCCTACGAGCAGTACTTC; cdr3_aa: CASSPLGSYEQYF
v_call: TRBV7-6; d_call: -; clone_size: -; j_call: TRBJ1-1; cdr3_nt: TGTGCCAGCAGCTCCCTGGGGAGCTTGAACACTGAAGCTTTCTTT; cdr3_aa: CASSSLGSLNTEAFF
v_call: TRBV27; d_call: TRBD1; clone_size: -; j_call: TRBJ2-7; cdr3_nt: TGTGCCAGCAGTTTCCCCCCGGGGACAGGGGTCTACGAGCAGTACTTC; cdr3_aa: CASSFPPGTGVYEQYF
v_call: TRBV6-1; d_call: -; clone_size: -; j_call: TRBJ1-2; cdr3_nt: TGTGCCAGCAGTGAAGGCATAGGGCTCTATGGCTACACCTTC; cdr3_aa: CASSEGIGLYGYTF
v_call: TRBV10-3; d_call: TRBD2; clone_size: -; j_call: TRBJ2-1; cdr3_nt: TGTGCCATCAGTGAGTCTCTAGCGGGGGGAAGTAATGAGCAGTTCTTC; cdr3_aa: CAISESLAGGSNEQFF
v_call: TRBV4-3; d_call: -; clone_size: -; j_call: TRBJ2-1; cdr3_nt: TGCGCCAGCAGCCAAGAGACGGGATACTCCTACAATGAGCAGTTCTTC; cdr3_aa: CASSQETGYSYNEQFF
v_call: TRBV18; d_call: -; clone_size: -; j_call: TRBJ1-2; cdr3_nt: TGTGCCAGCTCACCACCGTCAGTGGGACACTCCTATGGCTACACCTTC; cdr3_aa: CASSPPSVGHSYGYTF
v_call: TRBV5-5; d_call: TRBD1; clone_size: -; j_call: TRBJ1-2; cdr3_nt: TGTGCCAGCAGCTCCCGGGACAGGGGCTATGGCTACACCTTC; cdr3_aa: CASSSRDRGYGYTF
v_call: TRBV27; d_call: -; clone_size: -; j_call: TRBJ2-7; cdr3_nt: TGTGCCAGCAGTTTTGGGCAGTCCTCCTACGAGCAGTACTTC; cdr3_aa: CASSFGQSSYEQYF
v_call: TRBV4-1; d_call: TRBD1; clone_size: -; j_call: TRBJ1-2; cdr3_nt: TGCGCCAGCAGCCAACCCGATCTGGACAGGTTAAGGGGCTACACCTTC; cdr3_aa: CASSQPDLDRLRGYTF
v_call: TRBV13; d_call: -; clone_size: few; j_call: TRBJ1-4; cdr3_nt: TGTGCCAGCAGCTCGCTTCTGCCAAAACTGTTTTTT; cdr3_aa: CASSSLLPKLFF
v_call: TRBV9; d_call: TRBD1; clone_size: -; j_call: TRBJ2-7; cdr3_nt: TGTGCCAGCAGCGTAGGACAGGGACGAACCTACGAGCAGTACTTC; cdr3_aa: CASSVGQGRTYEQYF
v_call: TRBV6-1; d_call: -; clone_size: -; j_call: TRBJ1-2; cdr3_nt: TGTGCCAGCAGTGAAGCTGCGGCAGGTGGAGGGTTTGGCTACACCTTC; cdr3_aa: CASSEAAAGGGFGYTF
v_call: TRBV12-5; d_call: -; clone_size: -; j_call: TRBJ1-6; cdr3_nt: TGTGCTAGTGGTTTGCGATCGGCGAATTCACCCCTCCACTTT; cdr3_aa: CASGLRSANSPLHF
v_call: TRBV5-3; d_call: -; clone_size: -; j_call: TRBJ1-4; cdr3_nt: TGTGCCAGAAGCCCTAGGGCAAAACTGTTTTTT; cdr3_aa: CARSPRAKLFF